The clone carrying this TCR beta chain occurred a few times. Its antigen is as yet unknown. The CDR3 is made up of 16 amino acids. Trimming at V came to 6 bases and at J to 4 bases, leaving 13 bases not matched to a gene. General study points: Whole repertoires were not studied in the larger cohort, only one V-J beta rearrangement. Tumor-infiltrating Treg TCR alpha and beta sequences overlapped most with tumor naive CD4+ T cells, then blood naive.

After constant-region reverse-primer amplification, full-length variable regions underwent semi-nested PCR with Nested Universal Primer A. Each CDR3 protein is one row after TCRdb ran MiXCR on the 5' RACE reads. The sample holds about 40,000 distinct CDR3 sequences, approximately 17% seen once. This rearrangement joins TRBV12-3 or TRBV12-4 to TRBJ2-3; 7 nucleotides align to TRBD2. This clonotype originated in a female donor with breast cancer. Input material: naive CD4+ T cells sorted from a lymph node. Regarding subset: naive CD4+ T cells, CD4+CD45RA+CD25-. CDR3 protein: CASSLIRIGRADTQYF. The CDR3 DNA sequence: TGTGCCAGCAGCCTGATCAGGATAGGGAGGGCAGATACGCAGTATTTT.